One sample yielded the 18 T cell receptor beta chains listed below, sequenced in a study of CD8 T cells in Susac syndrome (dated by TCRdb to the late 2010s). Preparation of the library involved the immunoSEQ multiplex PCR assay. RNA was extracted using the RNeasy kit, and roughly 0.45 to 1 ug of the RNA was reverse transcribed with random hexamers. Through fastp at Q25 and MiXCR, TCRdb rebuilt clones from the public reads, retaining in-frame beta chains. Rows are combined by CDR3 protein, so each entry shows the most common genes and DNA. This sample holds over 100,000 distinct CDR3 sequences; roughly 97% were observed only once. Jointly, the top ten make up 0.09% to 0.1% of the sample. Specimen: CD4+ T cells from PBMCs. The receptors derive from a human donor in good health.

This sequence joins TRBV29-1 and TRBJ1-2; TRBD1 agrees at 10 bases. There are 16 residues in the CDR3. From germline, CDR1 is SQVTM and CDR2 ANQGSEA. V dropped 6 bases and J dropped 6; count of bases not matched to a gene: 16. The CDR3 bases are TGCAGCGTCGAAACTATATACCGGGACAGGGGAAATGGCTACACCTTC. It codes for CSVETIYRDRGNGYTF.

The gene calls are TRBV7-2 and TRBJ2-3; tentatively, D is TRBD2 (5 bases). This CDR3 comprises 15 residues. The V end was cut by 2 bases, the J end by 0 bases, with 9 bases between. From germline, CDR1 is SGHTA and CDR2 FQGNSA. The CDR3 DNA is TGTGCCAGCAGCTTACGACGGACTAGCACAGATACGCAGTATTTT. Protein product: CASSLRRTSTDTQYF. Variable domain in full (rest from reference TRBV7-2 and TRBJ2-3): GAGVSQSPSNKVTEKGKDVELRCDPISGHTALYWYRQSLGQGLEFLIYFQGNSAPDKSGLPSDRFSAERTGGSVSTLTIQRTQQEDSAVYLCASSLRRTSTDTQYFGPGTRLTVL.

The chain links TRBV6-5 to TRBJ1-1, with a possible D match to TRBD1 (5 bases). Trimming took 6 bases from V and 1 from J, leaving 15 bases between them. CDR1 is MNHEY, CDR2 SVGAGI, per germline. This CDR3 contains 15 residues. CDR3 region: CASRRDSTKNTEAFF. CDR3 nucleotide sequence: TGTGCCAGCAGGCGAGACAGTACTAAGAACACTGAAGCTTTCTTT.

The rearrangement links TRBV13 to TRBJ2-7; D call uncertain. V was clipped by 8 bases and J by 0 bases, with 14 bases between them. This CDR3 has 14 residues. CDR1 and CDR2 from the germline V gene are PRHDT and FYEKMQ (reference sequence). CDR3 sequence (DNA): TGTGCCAGCCGCGCGCTGGGCCCCTCCTACGAGCAGTACTTC. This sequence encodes CASRALGPSYEQYF.

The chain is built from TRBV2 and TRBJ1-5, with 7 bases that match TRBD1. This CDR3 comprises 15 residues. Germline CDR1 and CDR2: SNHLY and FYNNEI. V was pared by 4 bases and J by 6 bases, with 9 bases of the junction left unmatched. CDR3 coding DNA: TGTGCCAGCAGTGTTACAGACAGGGTTGGTCAGCCCCAGCATTTT. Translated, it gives CASSVTDRVGQPQHF.

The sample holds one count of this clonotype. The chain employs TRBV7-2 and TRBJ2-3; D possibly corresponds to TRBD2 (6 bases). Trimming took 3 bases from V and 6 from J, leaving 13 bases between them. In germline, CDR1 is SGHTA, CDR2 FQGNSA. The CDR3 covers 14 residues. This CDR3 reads CASSFLPGGDTQYF. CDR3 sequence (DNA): TGTGCCAGCAGCTTCCTTCCTGGGGGGGATACGCAGTATTTT.

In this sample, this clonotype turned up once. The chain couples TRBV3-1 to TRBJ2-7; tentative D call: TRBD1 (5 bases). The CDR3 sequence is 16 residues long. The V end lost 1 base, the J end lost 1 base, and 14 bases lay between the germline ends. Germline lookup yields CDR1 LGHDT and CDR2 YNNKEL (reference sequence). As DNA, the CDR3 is TGTGCCAGCAGCCAAGGGAGTGGGCAGGGATCCTACGAGCAGTACTTC. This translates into CASSQGSGQGSYEQYF.

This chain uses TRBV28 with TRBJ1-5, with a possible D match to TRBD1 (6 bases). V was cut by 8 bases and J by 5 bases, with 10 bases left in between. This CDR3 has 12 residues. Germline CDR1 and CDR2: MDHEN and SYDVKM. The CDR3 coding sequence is TGTGCCAGCCACAGGGTCGATCAGCCCCAGCATTTT. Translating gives CASHRVDQPQHF.

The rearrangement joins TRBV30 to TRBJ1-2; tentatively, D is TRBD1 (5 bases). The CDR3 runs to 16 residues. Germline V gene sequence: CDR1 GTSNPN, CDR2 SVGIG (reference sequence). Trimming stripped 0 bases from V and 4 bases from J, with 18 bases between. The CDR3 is CAWSVFGGVGSYGYTF. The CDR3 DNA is TGTGCCTGGAGTGTTTTTGGAGGGGTTGGTAGCTATGGCTACACCTTC.

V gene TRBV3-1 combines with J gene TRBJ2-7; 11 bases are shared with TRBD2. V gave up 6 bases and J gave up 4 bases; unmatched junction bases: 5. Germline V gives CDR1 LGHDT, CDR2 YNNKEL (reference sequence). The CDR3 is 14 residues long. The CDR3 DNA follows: TGTGCCAGCAGTCTGACTAGCGGGAAGTACGAGCAGTACTTC. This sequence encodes CASSLTSGKYEQYF.

CDR3 coding DNA: TGTGCCATCAGTGGGGGCCCCGGGGGAGAGACCCAGTACTTC. It codes for CAISGGPGGETQYF. J is TRBJ2-5 and V is TRBV10-3; tentatively, D is TRBD2 (6 bases). Germline V CDR1 and CDR2: ENHRY, SYGVKD. CDR3 length: 14 amino acids. Trimming took 4 bases from V and 4 from J, leaving 13 bases between them.

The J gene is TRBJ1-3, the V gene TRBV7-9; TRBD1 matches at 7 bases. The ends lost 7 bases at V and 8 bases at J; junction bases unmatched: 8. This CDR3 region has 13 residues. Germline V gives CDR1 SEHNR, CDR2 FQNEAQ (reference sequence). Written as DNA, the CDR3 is TGTGCCAGCATCCGACAGGGAGGAGACACCATATATTTT. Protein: CASIRQGGDTIYF.

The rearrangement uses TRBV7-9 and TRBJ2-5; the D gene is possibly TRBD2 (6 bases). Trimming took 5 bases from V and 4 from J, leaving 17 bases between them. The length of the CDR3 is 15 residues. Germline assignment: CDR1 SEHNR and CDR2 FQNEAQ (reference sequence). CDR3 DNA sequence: TGTGCCAGCAGCCCGGAGGGAGGACGAGGAGAGACCCAGTACTTC. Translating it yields CASSPEGGRGETQYF.

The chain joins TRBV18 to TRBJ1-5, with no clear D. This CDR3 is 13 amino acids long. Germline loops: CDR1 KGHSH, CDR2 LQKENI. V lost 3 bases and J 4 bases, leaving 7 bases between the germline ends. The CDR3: CASSPEMNQPQHF. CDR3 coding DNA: TGTGCCAGCTCACCGGAAATGAATCAGCCCCAGCATTTT.

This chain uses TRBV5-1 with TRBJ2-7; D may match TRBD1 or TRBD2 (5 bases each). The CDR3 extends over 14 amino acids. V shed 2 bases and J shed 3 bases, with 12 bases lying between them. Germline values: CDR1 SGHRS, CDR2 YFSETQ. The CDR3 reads CASSFGEGLYEQYF. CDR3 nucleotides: TGCGCCAGCAGCTTTGGAGAGGGGCTCTACGAGCAGTACTTC. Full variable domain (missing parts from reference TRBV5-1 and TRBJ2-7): KAGVTQTPRYLIKTRGQQVTLSCSPISGHRSVSWYQQTPGQGLQFLFEYFSETQRNKGNFPGRFSGRQFSNSRSEMNVSTLELGDSALYLCASSFGEGLYEQYFGPGTRLTVT.

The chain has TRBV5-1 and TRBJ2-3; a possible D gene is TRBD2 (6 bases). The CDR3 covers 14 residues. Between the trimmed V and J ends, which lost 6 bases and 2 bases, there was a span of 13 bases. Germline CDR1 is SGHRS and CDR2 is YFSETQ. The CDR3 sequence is CASKVAEVTDTQYF. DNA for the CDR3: TGCGCCAGCAAAGTAGCGGAGGTCACAGATACGCAGTATTTT.

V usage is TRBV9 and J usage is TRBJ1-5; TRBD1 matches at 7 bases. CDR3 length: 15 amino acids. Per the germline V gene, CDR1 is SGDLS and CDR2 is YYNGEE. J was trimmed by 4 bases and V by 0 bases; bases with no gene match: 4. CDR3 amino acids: CASSVDPTGNQPQHF. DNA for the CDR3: TGTGCCAGCAGCGTAGACCCGACAGGGAATCAGCCCCAGCATTTT.

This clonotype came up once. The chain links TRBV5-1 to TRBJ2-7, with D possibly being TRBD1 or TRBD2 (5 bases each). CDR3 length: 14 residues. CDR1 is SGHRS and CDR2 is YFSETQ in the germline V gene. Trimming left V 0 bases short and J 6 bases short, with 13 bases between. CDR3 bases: TGCGCCAGCAGCTTGGTGGGGGATCGGGGCGAGCAGTACTTC. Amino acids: CASSLVGDRGEQYF.